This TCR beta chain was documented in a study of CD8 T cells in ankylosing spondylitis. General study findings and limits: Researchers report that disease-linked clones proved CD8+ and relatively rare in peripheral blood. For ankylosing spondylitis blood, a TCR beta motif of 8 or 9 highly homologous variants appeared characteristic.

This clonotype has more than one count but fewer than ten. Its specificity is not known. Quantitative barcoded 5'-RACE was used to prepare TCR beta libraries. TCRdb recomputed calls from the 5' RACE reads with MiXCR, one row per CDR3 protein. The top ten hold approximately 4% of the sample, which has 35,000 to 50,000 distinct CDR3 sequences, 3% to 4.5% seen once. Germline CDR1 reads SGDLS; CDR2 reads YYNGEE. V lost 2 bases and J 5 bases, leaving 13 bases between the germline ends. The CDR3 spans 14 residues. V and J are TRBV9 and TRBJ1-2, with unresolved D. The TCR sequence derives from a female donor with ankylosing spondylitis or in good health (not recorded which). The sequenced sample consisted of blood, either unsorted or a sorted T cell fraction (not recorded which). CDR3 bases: TGTGCCAGCAGCGTCCCGGCGGAGGGTTATGGCTACACCTTC. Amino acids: CASSVPAEGYGYTF.